This TCR beta chain originates from a study of T cells in Graves' hyperthyroidism and ophthalmopathy. Study summary: Before any treatment, at initial diagnosis, peripheral blood was collected.

Amplification targeted TCR beta CDR3 regions from RNA transcripts. When the TCR CDR3 underwent first-round RT-PCR, the HTBI primer set was used. MiXCR, run by TCRdb on the multiplex PCR reads, gives a single entry per CDR3 protein. The sample has around 99,000 distinct CDR3 sequences, 15% to 20% seen once. Graves' hyperthyroidism without ophthalmopathy progression within 18 months was termed stable. Researchers barred patients who had uncontrolled infection, other autoimmune disease, pregnancy or lactation. This sequence was found in a woman aged 45-65 years with Graves' hyperthyroidism. Material: blood.

The CDR3 DNA sequence: TGTGCCAGCAGCAGACTAGCGGGAGGGCCGGGGTCCTACGAGCAGTTCTTC. It translates to CASSRLAGGPGSYEQFF. The chain recombines TRBV6-1 with TRBJ2-7, with 14 bases fitting TRBD2. The J call may be in error: the DNA end matches TRBJ2-1 better. There are 17 residues in the CDR3. Per germline, CDR1 MNHNS and CDR2 SASEGT.